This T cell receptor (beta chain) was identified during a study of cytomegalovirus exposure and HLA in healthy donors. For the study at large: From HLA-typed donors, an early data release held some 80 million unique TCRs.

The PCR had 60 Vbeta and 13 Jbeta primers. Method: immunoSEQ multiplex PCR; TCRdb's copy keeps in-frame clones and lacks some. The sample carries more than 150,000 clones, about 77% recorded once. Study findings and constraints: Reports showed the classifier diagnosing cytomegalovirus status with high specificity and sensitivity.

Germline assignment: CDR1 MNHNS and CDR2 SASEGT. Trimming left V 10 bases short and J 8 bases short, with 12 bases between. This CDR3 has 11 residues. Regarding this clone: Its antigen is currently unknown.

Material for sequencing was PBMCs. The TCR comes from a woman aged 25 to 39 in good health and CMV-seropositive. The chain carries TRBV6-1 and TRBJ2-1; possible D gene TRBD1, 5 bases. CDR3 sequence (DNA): TGTGCCACCCAGGGCGCGGATGAGCAGTTCTTC. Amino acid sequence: CATQGADEQFF.